Listed below are T cell receptor beta chains from one sample, sequenced in a study of blood T cell repertoires in COVID-19. Sequenced by immunoSEQ multiplex PCR; TCRdb stores in-frame clones only, minus some. Found here are under 300,000 clones, just under 85% of them singletons; the top ten hold 14% to 15%. Source material: PBMCs or T cells enriched from blood (not recorded which). All receptors derive from a man between 35 and 55 years old who had recovered from COVID-19. Both conserved end residues are part of each CDR3. A D gene is named only where the DNA matches it firmly. A row's size may be missing; if present it is once, few, many or a size class.

size: once; V: TRBV7-5; D: .; J: TRBJ2-2; DNA: TGTGTCAGAAGCGCCCGACAGGCGAACACCGGGGAGCTGTTTTTT; CDR3: CVRSARQANTGELFF
size: once; V: TRBV3-1/TRBV3-2; D: TRBD1; J: TRBJ2-7; DNA: TGTGCCAGCAGCCAACCCCCCGGGACAGGGGACTACGAGCAGTACTTC; CDR3: CASSQPPGTGDYEQYF
size: once; V: TRBV28; D: .; J: TRBJ1-5; DNA: TGTGCCAGCCGGCGTGGGCAGGGGTACAATCAGCCCCAGCATTTT; CDR3: CASRRGQGYNQPQHF
size: .; V: TRBV9; D: TRBD2; J: TRBJ2-5; DNA: TGTGCCAGCAGCGTAGCGGGGGGAGGAAAAGAGACCCAGTACTTC; CDR3: CASSVAGGGKETQYF
size: .; V: TRBV7-2; D: .; J: TRBJ1-5; DNA: TGTGCCAGCAGCCCCGTTCGGGGTCCGGTGCCCCAGCATTTT; CDR3: CASSPVRGPVPQHF
size: .; V: TRBV28; D: TRBD2; J: TRBJ2-3; DNA: TGTGCCAGCAGTTCCCCGGGACTAGCGGGACACACAGATACGCAGTATTTT; CDR3: CASSSPGLAGHTDTQYF
size: .; V: TRBV5-1; D: TRBD1; J: TRBJ1-1; DNA: TGCGCCAGCAGCTTGGGACTTCGGGACAGCAACACTGAAGCTTTCTTT; CDR3: CASSLGLRDSNTEAFF
size: .; V: TRBV9; D: .; J: TRBJ1-1; DNA: TGTGCCAGCAGCGTAGGAAACAGAGGCGGGACTGAAGCTTTCTTT; CDR3: CASSVGNRGGTEAFF
size: .; V: TRBV4-1; D: TRBD1; J: TRBJ1-4; DNA: TGCGCCAGCAGCCAAGTTCACACAGGGGATGAAAAACTGTTTTTT; CDR3: CASSQVHTGDEKLFF
size: .; V: TRBV5-1; D: .; J: TRBJ2-5; DNA: TGCGCCAGCAGCTGGGGGACTGCCCAAGAGACCCAGTACTTC; CDR3: CASSWGTAQETQYF
size: .; V: TRBV5-1; D: .; J: TRBJ2-7; DNA: TGCGCCAGCAGCTCCCACCCAGGGGAATCCTACGAGCAGTACTTC; CDR3: CASSSHPGESYEQYF
size: .; V: TRBV28; D: TRBD1; J: TRBJ1-1; DNA: TGTGCCAGCAGCCTGACAGGGGGGCACACTGAAGCTTTCTTT; CDR3: CASSLTGGHTEAFF
size: .; V: TRBV7-2; D: TRBD2; J: TRBJ2-4; DNA: TGTGCCAGCAGCTTCAGGACTAGCGGGGGTCTCGCCAAAAACATTCAGTACTTC; CDR3: CASSFRTSGGLAKNIQYF
size: few; V: TRBV12-3/TRBV12-4; D: .; J: TRBJ2-1; DNA: TGTGCCAGCAGTAATAGGGGCCCCCTTGAGCAGTTCTTC; CDR3: CASSNRGPLEQFF
size: .; V: TRBV9; D: .; J: TRBJ2-2; DNA: TGTGCCAGCAGCGCCCTGGGGGGAGAAGGGTCCGGGGAGCTGTTTTTT; CDR3: CASSALGGEGSGELFF
size: .; V: TRBV7-9; D: .; J: TRBJ2-3; DNA: TGTGCCAGCAGCTTCGTTCGTAGCGGCCCTAGCACAGATACGCAGTATTTT; CDR3: CASSFVRSGPSTDTQYF
size: once; V: TRBV27; D: .; J: TRBJ1-2; DNA: TGTGCCAGCAGTCCCGGGAGAAGTGGGGGCTACACCTTC; CDR3: CASSPGRSGGYTF
size: .; V: TRBV28; D: .; J: TRBJ1-1; DNA: TGTGCCAGCAGTACCAGAACTGAAGCTTTCTTT; CDR3: CASSTRTEAFF
size: .; V: TRBV2; D: .; J: TRBJ2-1; DNA: TGTGCCAGCAGGCCTGGGGTCCAAGCGGCCGGCGATGAGCAGTTCTTC; CDR3: CASRPGVQAAGDEQFF
size: .; V: TRBV18; D: .; J: TRBJ2-5; DNA: TGTGCCAGCTCACCTGGGACTGCAGGAGAGACCCAGTACTTC; CDR3: CASSPGTAGETQYF
size: .; V: TRBV27; D: TRBD2; J: TRBJ2-7; DNA: TGTGCCAGCAGTAGACCGGGACTAGCGGGAGAACAGTACTTC; CDR3: CASSRPGLAGEQYF
size: .; V: TRBV6-2/TRBV6-3; D: .; J: TRBJ2-4; DNA: TGTGCCAGCAGCTCAAACAGGGCAACCAAAAACATTCAGTACTTC; CDR3: CASSSNRATKNIQYF
size: .; V: TRBV9; D: .; J: TRBJ1-1; DNA: TGTGCCAGCAGCGTTGGCTCAGGTGAAGCTTTCTTT; CDR3: CASSVGSGEAFF
size: .; V: TRBV5-1; D: TRBD1; J: TRBJ1-4; DNA: TGCGCCAGCAGCCTAGGGACAGAGAATGAAAAACTGTTTTTT; CDR3: CASSLGTENEKLFF
size: .; V: TRBV9; D: TRBD1; J: TRBJ2-3; DNA: TGTGCCAGCAGCCGACCGGGACAGGGGGCAACAGATACGCAGTATTTT; CDR3: CASSRPGQGATDTQYF
size: once; V: TRBV9; D: .; J: TRBJ1-4; DNA: TGTGCCAGCAGCGTAGCTGCGGGGACTAATGAAAAACTGTTTTTT; CDR3: CASSVAAGTNEKLFF
size: .; V: TRBV3-1/TRBV3-2; D: .; J: TRBJ2-2; DNA: TGTGCCAGCAGCCTCCCCGGGGACACCGGGGAGCTGTTTTTT; CDR3: CASSLPGDTGELFF
size: .; V: TRBV19; D: .; J: TRBJ2-5; DNA: TGTGCCAGCGGGCCAGCGGACCAAGAGACCCAGTACTTC; CDR3: CASGPADQETQYF
size: once; V: TRBV10-2; D: .; J: TRBJ1-5; DNA: TGCGCCAGCAGGGACCCTGACAGGAATCAGCCCCAGCATTTT; CDR3: CASRDPDRNQPQHF
size: .; V: TRBV7-2; D: TRBD1; J: TRBJ1-5; DNA: TGTGCCAGCAGCCCAGGGGGAGATCAGCCCCAGCATTTT; CDR3: CASSPGGDQPQHF
size: once; V: TRBV6-5; D: TRBD1; J: TRBJ1-1; DNA: TGTGCCAGCACCCTTAGGACAGGGTGGATCACTGAAGCTTTCTTT; CDR3: CASTLRTGWITEAFF
size: .; V: TRBV5-1; D: .; J: TRBJ1-5; DNA: TGCGCCAGCAGCTTGAACGGGGTCGGTAGCAATCAGCCCCAGCATTTT; CDR3: CASSLNGVGSNQPQHF
size: .; V: TRBV13; D: .; J: TRBJ2-1; DNA: TGTGCCAGCAGCTCCAGAGGCCTGGAGGGTAACCTGCTGAGGTACAATGAGCAGTTCTTC; CDR3: CASSSRGLEGNLLRYNEQFF
size: .; V: TRBV29-1; D: .; J: TRBJ2-2; DNA: TGCAGCGTTATAACAGGGAACCTAAACACCGGGGAGCTGTTTTTT; CDR3: CSVITGNLNTGELFF
size: few; V: TRBV18; D: .; J: TRBJ2-2; DNA: TGTGCCAGCTCACCACTTAGCGCCGGGGAGCTGTTTTTT; CDR3: CASSPLSAGELFF
size: .; V: TRBV4-1; D: .; J: TRBJ2-5; DNA: TGCGCCAGCAGCCCCCAATTAACGGGACTTTCACGGGAGACCCAGTACTTC; CDR3: CASSPQLTGLSRETQYF
size: .; V: TRBV27; D: .; J: TRBJ1-4; DNA: TGTGCCAGCAGTTACAGGGAGGGTGAAAAACTGTTTTTT; CDR3: CASSYREGEKLFF
size: once; V: TRBV7-2; D: TRBD2; J: TRBJ2-5; DNA: TGTGCCAGCAGCCCCGGGTGGTCAGCGGGGGGGCGGGAGACCCAGTACTTC; CDR3: CASSPGWSAGGRETQYF
size: .; V: TRBV10-1; D: .; J: TRBJ1-1; DNA: TGCGCCAGCAGTGAGCGGTTCTTGCCGAACACTGAAGCTTTCTTT; CDR3: CASSERFLPNTEAFF
size: .; V: TRBV24-1; D: TRBD2; J: TRBJ2-5; DNA: TGTGCCACCAGTGACCCTGCGACTAGCGGAGAGACCCAGTACTTC; CDR3: CATSDPATSGETQYF
size: .; V: TRBV20-1; D: .; J: TRBJ1-2; DNA: TGCAGTGCTTTACTACAGGATTGCTACACCTTC; CDR3: CSALLQDCYTF
size: .; V: TRBV15; D: .; J: TRBJ1-1; DNA: TGTGCCACCAGCAGCTCGGGACTTTCCACTGAAGCTTTCTTT; CDR3: CATSSSGLSTEAFF
size: .; V: TRBV11-3; D: TRBD2; J: TRBJ2-3; DNA: TGTGCCAGCAGCTCCGGACTAGCGGGACTCGCAGATACGCAGTATTTT; CDR3: CASSSGLAGLADTQYF
size: .; V: TRBV3-1/TRBV3-2; D: TRBD1; J: TRBJ1-2; DNA: TGTGCCAGCAGCCAAGCTTCGGGACAGGGGAAGGGCTACACCTTC; CDR3: CASSQASGQGKGYTF
size: .; V: TRBV7-3; D: TRBD2; J: TRBJ2-1; DNA: TGTGCCAGCAGCTCTAGCGGGAGGGCCAGTGAGCAGTTCTTC; CDR3: CASSSSGRASEQFF
size: .; V: TRBV6-5; D: .; J: TRBJ1-3; DNA: TGTGCCAGCAGACTGAGGCAGGGTCCAGGAAACACCATATATTTT; CDR3: CASRLRQGPGNTIYF
size: .; V: TRBV2; D: TRBD2; J: TRBJ2-6; DNA: TGTGCCAGCTCCGGGGGGGCTGGGGCCAACGTCCTGACTTTC; CDR3: CASSGGAGANVLTF